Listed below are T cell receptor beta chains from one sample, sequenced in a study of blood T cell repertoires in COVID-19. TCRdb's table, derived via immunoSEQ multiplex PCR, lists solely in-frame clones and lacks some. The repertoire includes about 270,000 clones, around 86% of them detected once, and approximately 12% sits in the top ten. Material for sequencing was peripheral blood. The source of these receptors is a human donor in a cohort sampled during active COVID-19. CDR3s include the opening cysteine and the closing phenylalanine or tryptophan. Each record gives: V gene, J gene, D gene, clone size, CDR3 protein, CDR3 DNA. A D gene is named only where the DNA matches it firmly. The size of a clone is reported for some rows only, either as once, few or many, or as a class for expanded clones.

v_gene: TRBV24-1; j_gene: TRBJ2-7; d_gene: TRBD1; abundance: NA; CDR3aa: CASSFGQGYEQYF; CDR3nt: TGTGCCTCCTCTTTTGGACAGGGCTACGAGCAGTACTTC
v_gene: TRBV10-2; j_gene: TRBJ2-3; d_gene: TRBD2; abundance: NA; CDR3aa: CASSESGGGTDTQYF; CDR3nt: TGCGCCAGCAGTGAGTCTGGGGGGGGCACAGATACGCAGTATTTT
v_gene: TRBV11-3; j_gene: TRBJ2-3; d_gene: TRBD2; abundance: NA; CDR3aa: CASSFRIAGPSTDTQYF; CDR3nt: TGTGCCAGCAGCTTTCGGATAGCGGGGCCTAGCACAGATACGCAGTATTTT
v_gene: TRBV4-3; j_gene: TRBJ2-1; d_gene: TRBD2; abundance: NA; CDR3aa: CASSLRSSGNYEQFF; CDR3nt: TGCGCCAGCAGCTTGCGGTCTAGCGGGAACTATGAGCAGTTCTTC
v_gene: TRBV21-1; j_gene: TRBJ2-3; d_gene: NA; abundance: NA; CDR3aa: CASSKEGADSGNTDTQYF; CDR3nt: TGTGCCAGCAGCAAAGAAGGGGCGGATAGCGGGAACACAGATACGCAGTATTTT
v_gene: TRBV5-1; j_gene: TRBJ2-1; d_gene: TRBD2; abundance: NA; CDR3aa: CASSPKGGLAGGPNEQFF; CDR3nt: TGCGCCAGCAGCCCCAAGGGGGGACTAGCGGGAGGCCCCAATGAGCAGTTCTTC
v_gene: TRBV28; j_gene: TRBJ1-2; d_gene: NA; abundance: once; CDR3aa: CASSFTRRGSGYTF; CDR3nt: TGTGCCAGCAGTTTCACACGAAGGGGTAGCGGCTACACCTTC
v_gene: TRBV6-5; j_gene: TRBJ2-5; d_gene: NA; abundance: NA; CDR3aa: CASSYGSLGDKETQYF; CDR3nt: TGTGCCAGCAGTTACGGGTCGCTGGGAGATAAAGAGACCCAGTACTTC
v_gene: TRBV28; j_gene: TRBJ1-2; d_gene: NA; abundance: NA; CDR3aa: CASSSGPKTRGYTF; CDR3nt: TGTGCCAGCAGTTCTGGTCCCAAGACAAGGGGCTACACCTTC
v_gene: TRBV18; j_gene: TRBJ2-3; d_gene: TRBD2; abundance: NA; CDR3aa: CASSELAGATDTQYF; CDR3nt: TGTGCCAGCTCAGAACTAGCGGGAGCCACAGATACGCAGTATTTT
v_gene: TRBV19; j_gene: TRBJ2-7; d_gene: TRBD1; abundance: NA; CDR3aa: CASSTGTGAREQYF; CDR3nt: TGTGCCAGTAGTACCGGGACAGGGGCTCGGGAGCAGTACTTC
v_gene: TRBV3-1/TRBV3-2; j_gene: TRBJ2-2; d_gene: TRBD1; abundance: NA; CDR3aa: CASRAGGQPNTGELFF; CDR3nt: TGTGCCAGCAGGGCAGGGGGACAGCCGAACACCGGGGAGCTGTTTTTT
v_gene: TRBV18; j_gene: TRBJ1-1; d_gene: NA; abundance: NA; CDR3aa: CASSPVRRDSIRNTEAFF; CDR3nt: TGTGCCAGCTCACCGGTACGCAGGGATTCTATCCGTAACACTGAAGCTTTCTTT
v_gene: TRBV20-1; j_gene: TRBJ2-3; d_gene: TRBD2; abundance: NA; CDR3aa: CSASFGRGADTQYF; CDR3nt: TGCAGTGCTAGTTTCGGGAGGGGGGCAGATACGCAGTATTTT
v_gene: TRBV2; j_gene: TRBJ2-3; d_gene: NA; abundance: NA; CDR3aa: CASIMTDTQYF; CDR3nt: TGTGCCAGCATCATGACAGATACGCAGTATTTT
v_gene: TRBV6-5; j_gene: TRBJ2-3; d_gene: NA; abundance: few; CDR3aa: CARRREWVTDTQYF; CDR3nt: TGTGCCAGGAGGCGTGAGTGGGTCACAGATACGCAGTATTTT
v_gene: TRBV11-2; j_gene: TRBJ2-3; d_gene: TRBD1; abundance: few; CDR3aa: CASSGTGGGTSTDTQYF; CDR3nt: TGTGCCAGCAGCGGAACAGGGGGCGGAACTAGCACAGATACGCAGTATTTT
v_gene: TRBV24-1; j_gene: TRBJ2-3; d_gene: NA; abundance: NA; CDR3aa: CATSPGRGLGTDTQYF; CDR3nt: TGTGCCACCAGTCCTGGACGGGGGTTAGGAACAGATACGCAGTATTTT
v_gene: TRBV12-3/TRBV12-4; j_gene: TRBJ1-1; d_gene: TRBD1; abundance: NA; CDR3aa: CASSLKRGPAFF; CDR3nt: TGTGCCAGCAGTTTAAAAAGGGGGCCAGCTTTCTTT
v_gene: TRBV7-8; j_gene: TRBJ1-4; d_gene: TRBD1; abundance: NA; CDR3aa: CASSLTQGDFEKLFF; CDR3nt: TGTGCCAGCAGCTTAACACAGGGGGATTTTGAAAAACTGTTTTTT
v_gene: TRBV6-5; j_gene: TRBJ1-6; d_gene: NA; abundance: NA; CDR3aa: CASSRDLYSPLHF; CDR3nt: TGTGCCAGCAGTAGGGACTTGTATTCACCCCTCCACTTT
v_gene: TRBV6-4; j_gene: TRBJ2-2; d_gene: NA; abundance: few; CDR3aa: CASKSTGDTGELFF; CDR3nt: TGTGCCAGCAAATCCACGGGAGACACCGGGGAGCTGTTTTTT
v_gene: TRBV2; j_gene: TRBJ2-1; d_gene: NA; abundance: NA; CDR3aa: CASRKAESANEQFF; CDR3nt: TGTGCCAGCAGGAAGGCGGAATCGGCCAATGAGCAGTTCTTC
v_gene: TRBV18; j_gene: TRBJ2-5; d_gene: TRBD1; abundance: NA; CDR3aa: CASSPLGQGKETQYF; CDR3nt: TGTGCCAGCTCACCCCTGGGACAGGGAAAAGAGACCCAGTACTTC
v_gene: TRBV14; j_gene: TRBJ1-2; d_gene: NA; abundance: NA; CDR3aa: CASSQDSGWFGYTF; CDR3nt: TGTGCCAGCAGCCAAGATTCAGGGTGGTTTGGCTACACCTTC
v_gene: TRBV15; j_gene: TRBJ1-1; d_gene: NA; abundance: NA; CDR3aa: CATSRALYGNTEAFF; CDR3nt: TGTGCCACCAGCAGAGCCCTATATGGGAACACTGAAGCTTTCTTT
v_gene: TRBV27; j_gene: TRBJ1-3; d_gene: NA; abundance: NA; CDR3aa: CASSTRSLGNTIYF; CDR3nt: TGTGCCAGCAGCACCCGGAGCCTTGGAAACACCATATATTTT
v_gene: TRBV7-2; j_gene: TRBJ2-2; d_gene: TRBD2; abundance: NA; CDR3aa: CASSLRGGTGELFF; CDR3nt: TGTGCCAGCAGCTTACGGGGGGGCACCGGGGAGCTGTTTTTT